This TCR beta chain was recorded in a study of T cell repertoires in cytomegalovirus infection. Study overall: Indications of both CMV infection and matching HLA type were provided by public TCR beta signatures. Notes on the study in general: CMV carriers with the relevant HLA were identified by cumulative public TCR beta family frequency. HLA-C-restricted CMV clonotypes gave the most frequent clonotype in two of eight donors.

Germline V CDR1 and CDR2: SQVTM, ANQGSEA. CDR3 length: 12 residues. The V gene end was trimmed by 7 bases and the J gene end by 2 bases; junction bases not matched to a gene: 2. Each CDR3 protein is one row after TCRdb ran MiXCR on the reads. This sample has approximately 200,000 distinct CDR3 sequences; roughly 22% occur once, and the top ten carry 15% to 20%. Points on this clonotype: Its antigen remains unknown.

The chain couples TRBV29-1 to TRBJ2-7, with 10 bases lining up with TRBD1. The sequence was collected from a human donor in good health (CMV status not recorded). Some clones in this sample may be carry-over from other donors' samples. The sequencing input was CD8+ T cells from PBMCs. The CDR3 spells CSGGQGAYEQYF. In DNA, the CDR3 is TGCAGCGGCGGACAGGGGGCCTACGAGCAGTACTTC.